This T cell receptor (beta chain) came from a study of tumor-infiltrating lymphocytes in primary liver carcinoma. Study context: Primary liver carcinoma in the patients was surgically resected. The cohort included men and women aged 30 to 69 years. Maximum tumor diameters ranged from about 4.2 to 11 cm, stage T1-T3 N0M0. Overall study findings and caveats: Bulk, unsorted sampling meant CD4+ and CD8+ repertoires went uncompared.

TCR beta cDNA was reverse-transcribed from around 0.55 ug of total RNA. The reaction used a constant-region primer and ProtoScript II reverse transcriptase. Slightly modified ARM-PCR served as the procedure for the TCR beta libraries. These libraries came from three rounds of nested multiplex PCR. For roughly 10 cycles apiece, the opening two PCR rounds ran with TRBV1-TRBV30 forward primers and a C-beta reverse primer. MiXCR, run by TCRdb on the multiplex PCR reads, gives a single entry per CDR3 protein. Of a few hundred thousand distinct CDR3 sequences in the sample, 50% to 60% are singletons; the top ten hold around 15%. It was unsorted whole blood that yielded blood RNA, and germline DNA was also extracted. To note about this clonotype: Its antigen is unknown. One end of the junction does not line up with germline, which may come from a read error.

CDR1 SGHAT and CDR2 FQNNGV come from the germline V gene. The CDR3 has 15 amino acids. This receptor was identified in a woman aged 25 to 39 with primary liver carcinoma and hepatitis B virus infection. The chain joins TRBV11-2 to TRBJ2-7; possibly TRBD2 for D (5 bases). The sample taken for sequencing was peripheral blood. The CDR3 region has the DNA TGTGCCAGCGCCCCCGCAGCGGTACTCTCCTGCGAGCGGTACTTC. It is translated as CASAPAAVLSCERYF.